Ten or more counts support the clone carrying this T cell receptor (beta chain). At least 7 million PBMCs were isolated per sample. This entry is derived from a study of blood T cells in healthy people across ages. Study information: When template switching was applied, about one barcoded beta molecule was captured per two T cells.

Together with a sample-barcoded 5' primer, a J-beta primer mix was included in a second PCR lasting about 6 to 11 cycles. Each CDR3 protein gets one entry after TCRdb re-called the 5' RACE reads with MiXCR. The sample contains 800,000 to 950,000 distinct CDR3 sequences, roughly 34% of which appear only once. This receptor was identified in a man aged 18 to 29 in good health. The sample was blood.

The CDR3 reads CSAPRTGENIQYF. DNA of the CDR3: TGCAGTGCCCCTCGGACAGGGGAGAACATTCAGTACTTC. The chain has TRBV20-1 and TRBJ2-4; 9 nucleotides match TRBD1. The CDR3 runs to 13 residues. Germline-derived CDR1 and CDR2 are DFQATT and SNEGSKA (reference sequence). V dropped 6 bases and J dropped 7; count of bases not matched to a gene: 7.